The 2 T cell receptor beta chains below all came from one sample that was sequenced in a study of T cell changes during pregnancy in multiple sclerosis. Assay: immunoSEQ multiplex PCR; the TCRdb copy retains only in-frame clones and omits some. This repertoire shows some 100,000 clones, over 85% found once; its top ten account for 1.2%. The sequencing here drew on peripheral blood, taken in the second trimester of pregnancy. These receptor sequences come from a female donor with multiple sclerosis, enrolled in a pregnancy study.

The chain recombines TRBV9 with TRBJ2-3; 9 bases align to TRBD2. The length of the CDR3 is 16 residues. With 0 bases clipped from V and 2 bases from J, the junction kept 4 bases outside the gene matches. Germline CDR1 is SGDLS and CDR2 is YYNGEE. This chain's CDR3 is CASSVGLAGLTDTQYF. The CDR3 nucleotides are TGTGCCAGCAGCGTAGGTCTAGCGGGACTCACAGATACGCAGTATTTT.

The chain employs TRBV30 and TRBJ1-5; the match to TRBD1 covers 8 bases. This CDR3 is 18 amino acids long. V shed 0 bases and J 1 base; nucleotides not matched to a gene: 11. Germline assignment: CDR1 GTSNPN and CDR2 SVGIG (reference sequence). The CDR3, as DNA: TGTGCCTGGAGTGTCGGGACAGGCACTCCGGCGAGCAATCAGCCCCAGCATTTT. This sequence encodes CAWSVGTGTPASNQPQHF.